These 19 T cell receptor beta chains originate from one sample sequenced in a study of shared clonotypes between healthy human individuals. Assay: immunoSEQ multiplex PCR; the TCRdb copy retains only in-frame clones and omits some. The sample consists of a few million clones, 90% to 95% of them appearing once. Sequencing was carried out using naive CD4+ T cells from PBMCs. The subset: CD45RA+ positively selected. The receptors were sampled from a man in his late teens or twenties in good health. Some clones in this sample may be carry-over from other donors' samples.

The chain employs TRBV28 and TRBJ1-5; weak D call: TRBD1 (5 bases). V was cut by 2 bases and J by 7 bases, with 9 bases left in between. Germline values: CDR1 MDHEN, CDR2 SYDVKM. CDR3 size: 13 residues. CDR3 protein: CASSLGGWQPQHF. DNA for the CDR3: TGTGCCAGCAGTTTAGGGGGGTGGCAGCCCCAGCATTTT.

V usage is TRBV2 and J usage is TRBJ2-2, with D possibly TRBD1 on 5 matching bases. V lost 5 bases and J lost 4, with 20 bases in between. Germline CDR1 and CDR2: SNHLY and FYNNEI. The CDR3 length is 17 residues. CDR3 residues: CASSPRQGRLGTGELFF. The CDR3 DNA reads TGTGCCAGCAGTCCCCGCCAGGGCAGATTGGGCACCGGGGAGCTGTTTTTT.

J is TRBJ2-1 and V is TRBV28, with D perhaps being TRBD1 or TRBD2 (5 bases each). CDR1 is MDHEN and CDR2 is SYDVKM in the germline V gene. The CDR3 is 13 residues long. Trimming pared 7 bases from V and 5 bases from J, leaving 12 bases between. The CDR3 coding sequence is TGTGCCAGCACCTCTTTGGGGGACAATGAGCAGTTCTTC. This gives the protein CASTSLGDNEQFF.

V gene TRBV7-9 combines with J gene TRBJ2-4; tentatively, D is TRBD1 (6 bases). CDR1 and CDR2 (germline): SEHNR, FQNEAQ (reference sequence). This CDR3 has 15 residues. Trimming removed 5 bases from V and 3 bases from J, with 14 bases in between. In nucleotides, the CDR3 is TGTGCCAGCAGCAACAGACAGGATGGCAAAAACATTCAGTACTTC. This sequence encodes CASSNRQDGKNIQYF.

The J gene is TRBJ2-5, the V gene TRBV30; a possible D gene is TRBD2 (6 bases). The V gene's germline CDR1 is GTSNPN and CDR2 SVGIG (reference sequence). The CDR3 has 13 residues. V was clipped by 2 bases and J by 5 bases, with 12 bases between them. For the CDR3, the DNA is TGTGCCTGGAGTCCAGCGGGCGGGGAGACCCAGTACTTC. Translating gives CAWSPAGGETQYF.

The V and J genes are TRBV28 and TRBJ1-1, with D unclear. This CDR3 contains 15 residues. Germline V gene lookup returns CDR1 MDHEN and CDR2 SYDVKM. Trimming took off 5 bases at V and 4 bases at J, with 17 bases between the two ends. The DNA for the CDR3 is TGTGCCAGCAGTGGCCCGGGGAGTGTGGTCACTGAAGCTTTCTTT. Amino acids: CASSGPGSVVTEAFF.

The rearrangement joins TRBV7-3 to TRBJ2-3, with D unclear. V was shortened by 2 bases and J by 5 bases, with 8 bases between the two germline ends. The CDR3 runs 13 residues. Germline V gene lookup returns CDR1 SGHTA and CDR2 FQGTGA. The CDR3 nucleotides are TGTGCCAGCAGCTTATTAAGAGGAGATACGCAGTATTTT. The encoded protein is CASSLLRGDTQYF.

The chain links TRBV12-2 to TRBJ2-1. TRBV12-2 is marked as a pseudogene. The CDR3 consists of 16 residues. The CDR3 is CASRLAPRGLYNEQFF. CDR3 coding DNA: TGTGCAAGTCGCTTAGCGCCCCGGGGGCTTTACAATGAGCAGTTCTTC.

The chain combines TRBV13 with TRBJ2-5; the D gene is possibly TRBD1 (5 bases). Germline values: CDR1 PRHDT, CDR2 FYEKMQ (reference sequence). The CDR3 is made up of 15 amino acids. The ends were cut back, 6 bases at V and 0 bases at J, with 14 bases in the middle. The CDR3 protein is CASRRQKSYQETQYF. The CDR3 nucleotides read TGTGCCAGCAGAAGACAGAAAAGCTACCAAGAGACCCAGTACTTC.

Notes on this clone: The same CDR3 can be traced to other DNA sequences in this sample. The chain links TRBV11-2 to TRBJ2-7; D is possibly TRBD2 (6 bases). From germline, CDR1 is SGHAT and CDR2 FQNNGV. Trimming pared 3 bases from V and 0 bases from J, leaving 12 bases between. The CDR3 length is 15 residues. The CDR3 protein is CASSLVGGSSYEQYF. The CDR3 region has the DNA TGTGCCAGCAGCTTGGTTGGGGGGAGCTCCTACGAGCAGTACTTC.

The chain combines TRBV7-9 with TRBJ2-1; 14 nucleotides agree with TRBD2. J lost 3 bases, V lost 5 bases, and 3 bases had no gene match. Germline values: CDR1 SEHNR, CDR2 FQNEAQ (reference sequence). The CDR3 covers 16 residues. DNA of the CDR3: TGTGCCAGCAGCAGACTAGCGGGAGGGATCTACAATGAGCAGTTCTTC. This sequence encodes CASSRLAGGIYNEQFF.

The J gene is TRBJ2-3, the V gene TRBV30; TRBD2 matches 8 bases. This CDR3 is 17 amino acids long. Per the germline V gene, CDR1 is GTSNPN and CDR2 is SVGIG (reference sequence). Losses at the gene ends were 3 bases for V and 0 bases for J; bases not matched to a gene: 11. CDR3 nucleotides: TGTGCCTGGAGGCCGTCTTGGACTAGCTTTAGCACAGATACGCAGTATTTT. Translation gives CAWRPSWTSFSTDTQYF.

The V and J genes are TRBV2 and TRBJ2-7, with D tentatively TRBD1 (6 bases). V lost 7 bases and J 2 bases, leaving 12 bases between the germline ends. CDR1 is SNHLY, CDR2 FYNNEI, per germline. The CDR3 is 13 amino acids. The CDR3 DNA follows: TGTGCCAGCATTAACAGGGCCACCTACGAGCAGTACTTC. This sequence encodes CASINRATYEQYF.

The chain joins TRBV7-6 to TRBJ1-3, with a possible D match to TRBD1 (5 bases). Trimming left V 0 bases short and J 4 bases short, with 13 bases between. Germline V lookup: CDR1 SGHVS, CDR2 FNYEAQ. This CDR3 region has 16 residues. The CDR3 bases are TGTGCCAGCAGCTTAGCGGGTCCGGGGCGAGGAAACACCATATATTTT. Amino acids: CASSLAGPGRGNTIYF.

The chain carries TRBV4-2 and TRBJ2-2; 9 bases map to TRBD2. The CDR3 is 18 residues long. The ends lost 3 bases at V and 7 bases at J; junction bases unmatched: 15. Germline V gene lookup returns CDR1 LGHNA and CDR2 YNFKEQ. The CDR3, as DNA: TGTGCCAGCAGCCACCTCGGTGGTAGCGGGAGTGGTATCGGGGAGCTGTTTTTT. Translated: CASSHLGGSGSGIGELFF.

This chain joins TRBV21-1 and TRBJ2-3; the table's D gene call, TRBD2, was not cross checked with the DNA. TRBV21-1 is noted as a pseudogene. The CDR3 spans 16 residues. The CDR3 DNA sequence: TGTGCCAGCAGCAAGCCTACAGCGGATGGGACTATCATTCAGTATTTT. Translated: CASSKPTADGTIIQYF.

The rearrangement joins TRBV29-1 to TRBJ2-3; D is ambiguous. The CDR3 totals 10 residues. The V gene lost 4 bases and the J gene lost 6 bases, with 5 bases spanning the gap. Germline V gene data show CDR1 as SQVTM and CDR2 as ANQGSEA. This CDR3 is CSVALDTQYF. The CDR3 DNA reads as TGCAGCGTTGCGCTGGATACGCAGTATTTT.

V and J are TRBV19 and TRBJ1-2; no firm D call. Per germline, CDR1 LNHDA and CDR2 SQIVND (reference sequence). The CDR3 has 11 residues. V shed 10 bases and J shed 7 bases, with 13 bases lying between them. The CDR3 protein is CATLGEFGYTF. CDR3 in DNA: TGTGCCACCCTCGGAGAGTTTGGCTACACCTTC.

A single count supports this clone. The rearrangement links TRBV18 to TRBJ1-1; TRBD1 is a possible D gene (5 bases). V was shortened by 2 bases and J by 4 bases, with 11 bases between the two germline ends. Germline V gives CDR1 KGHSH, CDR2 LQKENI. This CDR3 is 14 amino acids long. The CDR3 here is CASSPTDTGTEAFF. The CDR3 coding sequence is TGTGCCAGCTCACCAACGGACACGGGCACTGAAGCTTTCTTT.